Following are 20 T cell receptor beta chains from one sample sequenced in a study of blood T cell repertoires in COVID-19. TCRdb's copy holds only in-frame clones and misses some; the assay was immunoSEQ multiplex PCR. The sample has under 55,000 clones, approximately 81% seen once. The specimen was peripheral blood. These receptor sequences come from a middle-aged man with acute or convalescent COVID-19.

V gene TRBV24-1 combines with J gene TRBJ2-3, with TRBD2 matching over 13 bases. With V trimmed by 6 bases and J by 5 bases, 4 bases remained unmatched. Germline lookup yields CDR1 KGHDR and CDR2 SFDVKD. The CDR3 runs 15 residues. CDR3 region: CATSSGTSGVDTQYF. The CDR3 DNA reads as TGTGCCACCAGTTCCGGGACTAGCGGGGTAGATACGCAGTATTTT.

The V gene is TRBV18, the J gene TRBJ2-7; 7 bases fit TRBD1. The CDR3 is 15 residues long. The V and J ends lost 3 bases and 4 bases, in that order; junction bases with no gene match: 9. Germline V gene lookup returns CDR1 KGHSH and CDR2 LQKENI. The CDR3 loop reads CASSPGTGTDYEQYF. Here the CDR3 DNA reads TGTGCCAGCTCACCGGGGACCGGGACAGATTACGAGCAGTACTTC.

This rearrangement joins TRBV5-8 to TRBJ2-1, with 14 bases that match TRBD2. The CDR3 has 17 amino acids. The J segment lost 8 bases and the V segment lost 0 bases, leaving 7 bases of the junction unmatched. CDR1 is SGHTS and CDR2 is YDEGEE in the germline V gene. This CDR3 reads CASSLGTTSGGDDEQFF. DNA for the CDR3: TGTGCCAGCAGCTTGGGGACGACTAGCGGGGGGGATGATGAGCAGTTCTTC.

The genes are TRBV13 and TRBJ2-1; 11 bases agree with TRBD2. Germline V gene sequence: CDR1 PRHDT, CDR2 FYEKMQ (reference sequence). J gave up 8 bases and V 4 bases, and 7 bases lay outside the gene matches. The CDR3 sequence is 15 residues long. The CDR3 here is CASSSGLAVKDEQFF. CDR3 DNA sequence: TGTGCCAGCAGCTCGGGACTAGCGGTTAAGGATGAGCAGTTCTTC.

This chain's CDR3 is CASSLRKVAGLTDTQYF. In DNA form, the CDR3 reads TGTGCCAGCAGCTTAAGGAAAGTAGCGGGGCTCACAGATACGCAGTATTTT. This chain links TRBV7-8 with TRBJ2-3; 8 bases match TRBD2. The CDR3 sequence is 17 residues long. Trimming took 2 bases from V and 2 from J; bases not matched to a gene: 9. In germline, CDR1 is SGHVS, CDR2 FQNEAQ.

This chain connects TRBV4-2 to TRBJ2-4; no firm D call. The CDR3 has 17 residues. Germline V lookup: CDR1 LGHNA, CDR2 YNFKEQ. V was shortened by 1 base and J by 1 base, with 14 bases between the two germline ends. This chain's CDR3 is CASSQGRGAGAKNIQYF. The DNA for the CDR3 is TGTGCCAGCAGCCAAGGTCGAGGCGCCGGGGCCAAAAACATTCAGTACTTC.

This rearrangement joins TRBV15 to TRBJ2-5; 7 bases line up with TRBD2. CDR1 LNHNV and CDR2 YYDKDF come from the germline V gene (reference sequence). The CDR3 totals 18 residues. Trimming removed 3 bases from V and 7 bases from J; junction bases left unmatched: 20. The CDR3 DNA is TGTGCCACCAGCAGGGAGCCCTCAGAAAAGCGGGAACAGGTGACCCAGTACTTC. Amino acid sequence: CATSREPSEKREQVTQYF.

The V and J genes are TRBV4-1 and TRBJ2-1; 8 bases are shared with TRBD2. The germline CDR1 and CDR2 sequences are MGHRA and YSYEKL. The CDR3 totals 15 residues. The V and J ends lost 4 bases and 6 bases, in that order; junction bases with no gene match: 8. Written as DNA, the CDR3 is TGCGCCAGCAGCCGGGCGGGAGGAGTTGTCAATGAGCAGTTCTTC. As protein: CASSRAGGVVNEQFF.

This chain joins TRBV24-1 and TRBJ2-7, with 8 bases aligning to TRBD1. Germline CDR1 and CDR2: KGHDR and SFDVKD. Unmatched junction bases numbered 6, after V lost 3 bases and J lost 3 bases. This CDR3 has 15 amino acids. CDR3 amino acids: CATSDGGTGSYEQYF. In DNA, the CDR3 is TGTGCCACCAGTGATGGGGGGACAGGAAGCTACGAGCAGTACTTC.

The chain has TRBV4-1 and TRBJ1-1; the match to TRBD1 covers 8 bases. The V gene's germline CDR1 is MGHRA and CDR2 YSYEKL. V shed 1 base, J shed 1 base, and the junction held 2 bases outside the gene matches. The CDR3 has 15 amino acids. CDR3 sequence (DNA): TGCGCCAGCAGCCAAGCGGACAGGGAGAACACTGAAGCTTTCTTT. Amino acids: CASSQADRENTEAFF.

The rearrangement links TRBV2 to TRBJ1-5; D may be TRBD1 (5 bases). Trimming shortened V by 3 bases and J by 7 bases, and 10 bases separated the two germline ends. CDR1 and CDR2 from the germline V gene are SNHLY and FYNNEI. CDR3 length equals 13 residues. This chain's CDR3 is CASSDGREQPQHF. Here the CDR3 DNA reads TGTGCCAGCAGTGATGGCAGGGAACAGCCCCAGCATTTT.

V usage is TRBV29-1 and J usage is TRBJ2-5; D not certain. The CDR3 is made up of 10 amino acids. With 7 bases removed from V and 3 bases from J, the gap between germline ends came to 6 bases. Germline CDR1 and CDR2: SQVTM and ANQGSEA. The DNA of the CDR3 is TGCAGCGCTGTAAAAGAGACCCAGTACTTC. It codes for CSAVKETQYF.

This rearrangement joins TRBV5-4 to TRBJ2-7; 8 bases agree with TRBD1. J gave up 7 bases and V 0 bases, and 6 bases lay outside the gene matches. The CDR3 is 14 amino acids. Germline V gene data show CDR1 as SGHNT and CDR2 as YYREEE (reference sequence). CDR3 protein: CASSLGQGSPEQYF. DNA for the CDR3: TGTGCCAGCAGCTTGGGACAGGGGTCGCCTGAGCAGTACTTC.

The chain recombines TRBV9 with TRBJ1-2; 9 positions match TRBD1. This CDR3 has 15 amino acids. Germline V lookup: CDR1 SGDLS, CDR2 YYNGEE. J gave up 3 bases and V 3 bases, and 6 bases lay outside the gene matches. The CDR3 DNA is TGTGCCAGCAGCGAGGGGGGACAGGGAGACTATGGCTACACCTTC. Protein sequence: CASSEGGQGDYGYTF.

This clone was found once. The chain joins TRBV10-3 to TRBJ2-3, with 7 positions matching TRBD2. Germline CDR1 ENHRY, CDR2 SYGVKD. This CDR3 has 15 residues. V gave up 4 bases and J gave up 0 bases; unmatched junction bases: 4. The CDR3 region is CAISGERGSTDTQYF. The CDR3 nucleotides read TGTGCCATCAGTGGGGAGCGGGGCAGCACAGATACGCAGTATTTT.

This clone came up once. The rearrangement joins TRBV18 to TRBJ2-1, with D maybe TRBD2 (6 bases). The CDR3 covers 16 residues. Germline V gives CDR1 KGHSH, CDR2 LQKENI. The ends were cut back, 3 bases at V and 5 bases at J, with 17 bases in the middle. CDR3 loop: CASSPNGLRMNNEQFF. Here the CDR3 DNA reads TGTGCCAGCTCACCTAACGGACTACGCATGAACAATGAGCAGTTCTTC.

In the case of this clone: Other DNA sequences from this sample encode an identical CDR3 as well. The CDR3 loop is CASSLIGGSSYNEQFF. CDR3 bases: TGTGCCAGCAGCTTAATTGGCGGCAGCTCCTACAATGAGCAGTTCTTC. V gene TRBV7-3 combines with J gene TRBJ2-1; D call uncertain. Germline V lookup: CDR1 SGHTA, CDR2 FQGTGA. Between the trimmed V and J ends, which lost 1 base and 0 bases, there was a span of 10 bases. The CDR3 extends over 16 amino acids. The variable domain in full, with the rest retrieved from reference TRBV7-3 and TRBJ2-1, is GAGVSQTPSNKVTEKGKYVELRCDPISGHTALYWYRQSLGQGPEFLIYFQGTGAADDSGLPNDRFFAVRPEGSVSTLKIQRTERGDSAVYLCASSLIGGSSYNEQFFGPGTRLTVL.

The chain links TRBV28 to TRBJ1-5; D is possibly TRBD1 (5 bases). The CDR3 runs to 15 residues. In germline, CDR1 is MDHEN, CDR2 SYDVKM. V shed 3 bases and J shed 2 bases, with 11 bases lying between them. CDR3 DNA: TGTGCCAGCAGTTTCGGGGGTTTTGGCAATCAGCCCCAGCATTTT. This sequence encodes CASSFGGFGNQPQHF.

The V and J genes are TRBV29-1 and TRBJ1-4, with 10 nucleotides matching TRBD1. Germline CDR1 is SQVTM and CDR2 is ANQGSEA. There are 15 residues in the CDR3. Trimming removed 0 bases from V and 8 bases from J; junction bases left unmatched: 6. The CDR3 here is CSVEDRDRGGEKLFF. CDR3 nucleotide sequence: TGCAGCGTTGAAGATAGGGACAGGGGCGGGGAAAAACTGTTTTTT.

This clone came up once. The DNA of the CDR3 is TGCGCCAGCAGCCAAGAGGGCAACTCTGAAAAACTGTTTTTT. This encodes CASSQEGNSEKLFF. The chain joins TRBV4-1 to TRBJ1-4; D call uncertain. V was cut by 0 bases and J by 7 bases, with 9 bases left in between. The germline V gene encodes CDR1 MGHRA and CDR2 YSYEKL. The CDR3 consists of 14 residues.